This T cell receptor (beta chain) was recorded in a study of OX40 agonist ivuxolimab in advanced cancers. Study overall: Every 2 weeks, patients received ivuxolimab intravenously, dosed at 0.01 to 10 mg/kg. The group had a mean age of around 60 years, ranged from roughly 20 to 79, and was 80% to 90% male.

About this clone: The antigen is unknown.

General study findings and limits: Clonal expansion was seen in CD4+ and CD8+ blood T cells by week 6 at 0.1 to 3.0 mg/kg. Certain nonresponders additionally had low normalized T-cell clonal expansion.

Clones were read by immunoSEQ multiplex PCR, and TCRdb kept only the in-frame ones, dropping some. The sample lists tens of thousands of clones; more than 75% were seen once. The material sequenced was CD4+ or CD8+ T cells sorted from blood, taken in a trial of the OX40 agonist ivuxolimab. This sequence was found in an adult with an advanced solid tumor such as melanoma, head and neck, liver or kidney cancer.

CDR3 residues: CASSPTGRNEQFF. The CDR3 bases are TGTGCCAGCAGCCCGACAGGGCGGAATGAGCAGTTCTTC. The chain is built from TRBV11-1 and TRBJ2-1; 7 nucleotides line up with TRBD1. This CDR3 spans 13 amino acids. The junction had 5 bases not matched to a gene; V was cut back by 5 bases and J by 7 bases. Germline loops: CDR1 SGHAT, CDR2 FQDESV (reference sequence).